The source of this T cell receptor beta chain is a study of T cells in Graves' hyperthyroidism and ophthalmopathy. Study at large: Sampling of peripheral blood happened at initial diagnosis, prior to any treatment. General observations from the study: The blood repertoire included most of the expanded thyroid clonotypes above 0.001.

The table lists this clonotype with a few counts. Its target is unknown. Patients were excluded for uncontrolled infection, other autoimmune disease, pregnancy or lactation. The CDR3 runs 13 residues. The V and J ends lost 7 bases and 5 bases respectively, with 12 bases between them. CDR1 and CDR2 (germline): SGDLS, YYNGEE. Authors of the study amplified TCR beta CDR3 regions from RNA transcripts. Initially, a first-round RT-PCR of the TCR CDR3 employed the HTBI primer set. MiXCR was run by TCRdb on the multiplex PCR reads, yielding one entry per CDR3 protein. Here the sample spans approximately 200,000 distinct CDR3 sequences, 18% being singletons.

The sequence was collected from a man in his forties with Graves' hyperthyroidism. V gene TRBV9 combines with J gene TRBJ2-2; D perhaps matches TRBD2 (6 bases). The sequencing sample was made of blood. The CDR3 coding sequence is TGTGCCAGCGGACCTGGGGGGACCGGGGAGCTGTTTTTT. It encodes CASGPGGTGELFF.